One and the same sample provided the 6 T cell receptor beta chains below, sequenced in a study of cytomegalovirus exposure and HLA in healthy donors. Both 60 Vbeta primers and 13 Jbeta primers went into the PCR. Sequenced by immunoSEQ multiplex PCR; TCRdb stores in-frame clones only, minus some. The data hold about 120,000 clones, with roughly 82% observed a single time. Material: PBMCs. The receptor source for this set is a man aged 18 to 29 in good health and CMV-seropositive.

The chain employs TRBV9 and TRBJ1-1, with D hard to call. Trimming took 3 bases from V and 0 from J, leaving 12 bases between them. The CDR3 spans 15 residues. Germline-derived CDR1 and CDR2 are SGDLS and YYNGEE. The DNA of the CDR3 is TGTGCCAGCAGCGCTTTAGTCGTGGTGAACACTGAAGCTTTCTTT. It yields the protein CASSALVVVNTEAFF.

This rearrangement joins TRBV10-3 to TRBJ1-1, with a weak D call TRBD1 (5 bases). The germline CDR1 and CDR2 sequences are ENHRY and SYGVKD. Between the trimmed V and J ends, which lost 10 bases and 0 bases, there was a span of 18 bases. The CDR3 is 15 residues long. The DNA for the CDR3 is TGTGCCACCGGGGACTTCGGAGGGGTGAACACTGAAGCTTTCTTT. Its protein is CATGDFGGVNTEAFF.

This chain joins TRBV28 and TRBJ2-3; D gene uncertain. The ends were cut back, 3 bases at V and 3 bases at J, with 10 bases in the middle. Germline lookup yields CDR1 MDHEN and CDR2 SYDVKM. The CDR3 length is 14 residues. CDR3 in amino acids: CASSLNSRTDTQYF. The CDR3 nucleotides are TGTGCCAGCAGTTTGAACAGCCGGACAGATACGCAGTATTTT.

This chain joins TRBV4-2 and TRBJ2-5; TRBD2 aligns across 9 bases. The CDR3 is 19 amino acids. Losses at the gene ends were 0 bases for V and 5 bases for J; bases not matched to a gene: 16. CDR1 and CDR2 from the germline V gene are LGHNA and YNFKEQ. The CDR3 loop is CASSQEYPGLAGLGETQYF. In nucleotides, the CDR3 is TGTGCCAGCAGCCAAGAATACCCCGGGCTAGCGGGGCTCGGCGAGACCCAGTACTTC.

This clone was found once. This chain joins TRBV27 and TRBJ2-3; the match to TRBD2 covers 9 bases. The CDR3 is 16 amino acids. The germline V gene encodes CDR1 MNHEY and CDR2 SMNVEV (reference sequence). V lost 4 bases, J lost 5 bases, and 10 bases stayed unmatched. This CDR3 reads CASSSWVASGEDTQYF. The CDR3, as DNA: TGTGCCAGCAGTTCCTGGGTGGCTAGCGGGGAAGATACGCAGTATTTT.

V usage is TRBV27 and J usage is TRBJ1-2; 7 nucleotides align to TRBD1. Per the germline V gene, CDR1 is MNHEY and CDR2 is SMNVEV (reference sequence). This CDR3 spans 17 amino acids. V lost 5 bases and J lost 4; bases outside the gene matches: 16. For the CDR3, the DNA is TGTGCCAGCAGTCCGGGACAGATTTTTATGATTGGCTATGGCTACACCTTC. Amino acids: CASSPGQIFMIGYGYTF.